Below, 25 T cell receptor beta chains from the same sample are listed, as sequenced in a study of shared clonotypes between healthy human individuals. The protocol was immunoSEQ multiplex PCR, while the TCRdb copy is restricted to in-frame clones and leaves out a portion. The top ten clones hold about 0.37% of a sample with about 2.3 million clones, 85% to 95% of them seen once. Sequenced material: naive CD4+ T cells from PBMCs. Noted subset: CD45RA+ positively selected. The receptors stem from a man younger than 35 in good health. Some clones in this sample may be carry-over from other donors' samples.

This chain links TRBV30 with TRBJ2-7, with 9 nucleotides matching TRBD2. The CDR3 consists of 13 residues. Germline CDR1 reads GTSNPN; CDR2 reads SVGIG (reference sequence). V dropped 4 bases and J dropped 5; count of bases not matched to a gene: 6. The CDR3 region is CAWISGRGNEQYF. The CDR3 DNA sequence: TGTGCCTGGATTAGCGGGAGAGGGAACGAGCAGTACTTC. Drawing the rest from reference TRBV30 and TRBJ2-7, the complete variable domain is SQTIHQWPATLVQPVGSPLSLECTVEGTSNPNLYWYRQAAGRGLQLLFYSVGIGQISSEVPQNLSASRPQDRQFILSSKKLLLSDSGFYLCAWISGRGNEQYFGPGTRLTVT.

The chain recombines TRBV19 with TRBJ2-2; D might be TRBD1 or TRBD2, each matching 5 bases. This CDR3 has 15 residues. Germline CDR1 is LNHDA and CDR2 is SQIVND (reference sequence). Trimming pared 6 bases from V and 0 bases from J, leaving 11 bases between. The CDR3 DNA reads TGTGCCAGTAGGGGGACGGCGGCGAACACCGGGGAGCTGTTTTTT. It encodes CASRGTAANTGELFF.

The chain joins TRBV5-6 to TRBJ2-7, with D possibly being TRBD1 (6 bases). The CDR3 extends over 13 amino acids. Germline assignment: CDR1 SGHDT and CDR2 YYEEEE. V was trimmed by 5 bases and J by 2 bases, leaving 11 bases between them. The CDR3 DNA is TGTGCCAGCAGTCCCCGGGACACCTACGAGCAGTACTTC. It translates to CASSPRDTYEQYF.

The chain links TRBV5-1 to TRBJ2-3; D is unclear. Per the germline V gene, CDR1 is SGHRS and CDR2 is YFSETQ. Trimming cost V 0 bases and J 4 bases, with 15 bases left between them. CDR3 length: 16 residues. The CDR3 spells CASSLGPTLRSDTQYF. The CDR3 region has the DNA TGCGCCAGCAGCTTGGGCCCGACGCTGCGGTCAGATACGCAGTATTTT. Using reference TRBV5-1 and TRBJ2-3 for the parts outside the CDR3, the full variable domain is KAGVTQTPRYLIKTRGQQVTLSCSPISGHRSVSWYQQTPGQGLQFLFEYFSETQRNKGNFPGRFSGRQFSNSRSEMNVSTLELGDSALYLCASSLGPTLRSDTQYFGPGTRLTVL.

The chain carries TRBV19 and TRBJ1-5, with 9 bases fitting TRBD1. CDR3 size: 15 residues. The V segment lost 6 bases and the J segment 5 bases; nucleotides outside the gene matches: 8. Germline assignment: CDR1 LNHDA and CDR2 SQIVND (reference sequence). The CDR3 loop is CASSSGYRGHQPQHF. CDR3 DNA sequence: TGTGCCAGTAGCAGTGGGTACAGGGGGCATCAGCCCCAGCATTTT.

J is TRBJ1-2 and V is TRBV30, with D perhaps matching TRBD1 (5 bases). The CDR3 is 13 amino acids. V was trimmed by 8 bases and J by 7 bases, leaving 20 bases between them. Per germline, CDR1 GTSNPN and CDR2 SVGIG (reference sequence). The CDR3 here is CAGRGPQESGYTF. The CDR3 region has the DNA TGTGCCGGTAGGGGCCCTCAGGAATCTGGCTACACCTTC.

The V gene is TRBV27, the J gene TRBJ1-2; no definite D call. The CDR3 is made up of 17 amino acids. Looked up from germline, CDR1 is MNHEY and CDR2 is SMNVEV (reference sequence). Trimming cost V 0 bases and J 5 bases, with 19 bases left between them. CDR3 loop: CASSLSPTGSNEYGYTF. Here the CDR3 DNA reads TGTGCCAGCAGTTTATCTCCCACCGGGTCCAATGAATATGGCTACACCTTC.

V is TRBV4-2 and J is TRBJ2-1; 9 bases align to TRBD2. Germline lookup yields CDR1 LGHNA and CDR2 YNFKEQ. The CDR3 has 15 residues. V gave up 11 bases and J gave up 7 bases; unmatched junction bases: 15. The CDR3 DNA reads TGTGCCGTTCAAGAGGCGGGAGGGCCAAGAAATGAGCAGTTCTTC. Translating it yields CAVQEAGGPRNEQFF.

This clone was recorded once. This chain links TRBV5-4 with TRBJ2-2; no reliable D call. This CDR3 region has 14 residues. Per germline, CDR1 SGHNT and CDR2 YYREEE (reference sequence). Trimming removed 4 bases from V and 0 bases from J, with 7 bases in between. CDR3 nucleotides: TGTGCCAGCAGCGCTGACGCGAACACCGGGGAGCTGTTTTTT. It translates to CASSADANTGELFF. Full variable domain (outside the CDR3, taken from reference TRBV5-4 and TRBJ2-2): ETGVTQSPTHLIKTRGQQVTLRCSSQSGHNTVSWYQQALGQGPQFIFQYYREEENGRGNFPPRFSGLQFPNYSSELNVNALELDDSALYLCASSADANTGELFFGEGSRLTVL.

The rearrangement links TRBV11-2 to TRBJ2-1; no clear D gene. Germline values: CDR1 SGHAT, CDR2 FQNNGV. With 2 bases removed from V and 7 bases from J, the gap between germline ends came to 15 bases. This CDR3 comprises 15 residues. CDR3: CASSLSDAFGNEQFF. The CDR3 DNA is TGTGCCAGCAGCTTATCTGATGCGTTTGGGAATGAGCAGTTCTTC.

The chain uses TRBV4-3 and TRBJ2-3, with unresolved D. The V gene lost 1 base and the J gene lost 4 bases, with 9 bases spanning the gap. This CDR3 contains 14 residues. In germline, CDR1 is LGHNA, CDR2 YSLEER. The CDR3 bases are TGCGCCAGCAGCCAAGGGTCTCCCCCAGATACGCAGTATTTT. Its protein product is CASSQGSPPDTQYF.

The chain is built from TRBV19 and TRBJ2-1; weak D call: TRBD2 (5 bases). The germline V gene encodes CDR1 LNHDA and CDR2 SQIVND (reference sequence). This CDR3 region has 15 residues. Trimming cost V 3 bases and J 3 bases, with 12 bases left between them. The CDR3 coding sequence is TGTGCCAGTAGTATTGGCGGAGGTGGCTACAATGAGCAGTTCTTC. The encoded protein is CASSIGGGGYNEQFF.

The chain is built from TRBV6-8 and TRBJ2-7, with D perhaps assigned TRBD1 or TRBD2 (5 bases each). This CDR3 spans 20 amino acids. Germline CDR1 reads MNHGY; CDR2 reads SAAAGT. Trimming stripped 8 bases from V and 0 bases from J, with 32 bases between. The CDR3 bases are TGTGCCAGCGTACAACCGACGGGGACGCCGGGTGATTGGTGCTCCTACGAGCAGTACTTC. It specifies CASVQPTGTPGDWCSYEQYF.

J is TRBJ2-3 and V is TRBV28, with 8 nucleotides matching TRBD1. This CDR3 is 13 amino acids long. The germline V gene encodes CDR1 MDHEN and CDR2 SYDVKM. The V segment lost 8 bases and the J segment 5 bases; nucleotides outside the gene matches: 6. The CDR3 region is CASGQGARDTQYF. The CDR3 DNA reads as TGTGCCAGCGGGCAGGGGGCGAGAGATACGCAGTATTTT. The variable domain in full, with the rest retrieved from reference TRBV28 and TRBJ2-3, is DVKVTQSSRYLVKRTGEKVFLECVQDMDHENMFWYRQDPGLGLRLIYFSYDVKMKEKGDIPEGYSVSREKKERFSLILESASTNQTSMYLCASGQGARDTQYFGPGTRLTVL.

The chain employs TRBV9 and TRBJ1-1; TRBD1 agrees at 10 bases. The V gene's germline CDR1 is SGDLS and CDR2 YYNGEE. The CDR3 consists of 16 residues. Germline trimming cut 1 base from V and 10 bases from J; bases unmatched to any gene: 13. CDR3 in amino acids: CASSVSSTRDRGAAFF. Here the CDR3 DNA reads TGTGCCAGCAGCGTAAGCTCTACCCGGGACAGGGGAGCAGCTTTCTTT.

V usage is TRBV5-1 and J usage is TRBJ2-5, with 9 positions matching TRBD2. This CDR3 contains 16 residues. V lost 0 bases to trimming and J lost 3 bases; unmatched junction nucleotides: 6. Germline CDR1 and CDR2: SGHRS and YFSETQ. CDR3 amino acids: CASSLVASGKEETQYF. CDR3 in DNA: TGCGCCAGCAGCTTGGTAGCTAGCGGGAAAGAAGAGACCCAGTACTTC.

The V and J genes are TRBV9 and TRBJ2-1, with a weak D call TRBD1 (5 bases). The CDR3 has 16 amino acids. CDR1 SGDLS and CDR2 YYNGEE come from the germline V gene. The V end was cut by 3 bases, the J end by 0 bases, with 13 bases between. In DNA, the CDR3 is TGTGCCAGCAGCGCTCAACAGGCTCTCTCCTACAATGAGCAGTTCTTC. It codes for CASSAQQALSYNEQFF. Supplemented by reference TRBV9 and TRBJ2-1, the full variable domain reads DSGVTQTPKHLITATGQRVTLRCSPRSGDLSVYWYQQSLDQGLQFLIQYYNGEERAKGNILERFSAQQFPDLHSELNLSSLELGDSALYFCASSAQQALSYNEQFFGPGTRLTVL.

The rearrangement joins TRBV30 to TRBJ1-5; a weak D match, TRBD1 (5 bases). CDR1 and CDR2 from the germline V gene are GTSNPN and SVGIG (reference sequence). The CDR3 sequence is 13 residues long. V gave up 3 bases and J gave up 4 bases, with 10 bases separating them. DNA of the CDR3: TGTGCCTGGAGGAAGACAGTAAATCAGCCCCAGCATTTT. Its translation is CAWRKTVNQPQHF.

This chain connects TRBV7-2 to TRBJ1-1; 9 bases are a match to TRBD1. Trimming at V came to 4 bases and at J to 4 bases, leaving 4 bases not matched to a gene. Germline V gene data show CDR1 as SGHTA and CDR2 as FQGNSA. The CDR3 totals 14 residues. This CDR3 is CASSWGTGSTEAFF. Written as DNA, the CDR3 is TGTGCCAGCAGCTGGGGGACAGGGAGCACTGAAGCTTTCTTT. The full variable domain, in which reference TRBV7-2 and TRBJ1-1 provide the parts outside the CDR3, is GAGVSQSPSNKVTEKGKDVELRCDPISGHTALYWYRQSLGQGLEFLIYFQGNSAPDKSGLPSDRFSAERTGGSVSTLTIQRTQQEDSAVYLCASSWGTGSTEAFFGQGTRLTVV.

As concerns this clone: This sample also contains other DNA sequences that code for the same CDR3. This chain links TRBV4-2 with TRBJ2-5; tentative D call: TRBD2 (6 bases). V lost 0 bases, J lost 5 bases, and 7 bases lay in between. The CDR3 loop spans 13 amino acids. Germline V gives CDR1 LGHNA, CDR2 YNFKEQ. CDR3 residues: CASSQDRGETQYF. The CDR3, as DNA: TGTGCCAGCAGCCAAGATCGGGGGGAGACCCAGTACTTC.

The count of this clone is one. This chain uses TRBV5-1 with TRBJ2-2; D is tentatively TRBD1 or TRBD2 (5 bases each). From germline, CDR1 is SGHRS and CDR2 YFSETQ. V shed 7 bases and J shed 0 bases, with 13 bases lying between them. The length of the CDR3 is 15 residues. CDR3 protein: CASRPRGPNTGELFF. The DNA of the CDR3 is TGCGCCAGCCGCCCCCGGGGCCCGAACACCGGGGAGCTGTTTTTT.

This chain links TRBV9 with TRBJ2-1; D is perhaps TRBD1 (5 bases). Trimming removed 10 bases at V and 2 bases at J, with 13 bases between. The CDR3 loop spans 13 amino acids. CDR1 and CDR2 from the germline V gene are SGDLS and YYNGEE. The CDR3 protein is CAGSTGTYNEQFF. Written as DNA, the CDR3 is TGTGCCGGATCAACAGGAACCTACAATGAGCAGTTCTTC.

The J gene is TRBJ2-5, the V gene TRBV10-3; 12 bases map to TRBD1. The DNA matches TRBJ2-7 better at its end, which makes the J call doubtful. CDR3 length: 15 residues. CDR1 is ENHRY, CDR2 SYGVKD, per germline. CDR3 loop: CAIRGPGQGATEQYF. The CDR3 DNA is TGTGCCATCAGGGGACCGGGACAGGGGGCGACCGAGCAGTACTTC.

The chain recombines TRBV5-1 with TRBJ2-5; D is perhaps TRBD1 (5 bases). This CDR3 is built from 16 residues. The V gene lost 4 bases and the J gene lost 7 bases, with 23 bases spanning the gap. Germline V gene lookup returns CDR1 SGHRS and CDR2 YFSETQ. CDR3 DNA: TGCGCCAGCAGCCCCTCCACAACCCTAGGGGATAGGACCCAGTACTTC. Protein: CASSPSTTLGDRTQYF.

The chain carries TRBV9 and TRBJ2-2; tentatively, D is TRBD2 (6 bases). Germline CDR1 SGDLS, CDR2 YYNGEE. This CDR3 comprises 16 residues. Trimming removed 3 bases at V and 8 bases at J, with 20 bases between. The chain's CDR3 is CASSEGPGVTEGELFF. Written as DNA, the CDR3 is TGTGCCAGCAGCGAAGGCCCGGGGGTGACAGAAGGGGAGCTGTTTTTT.